What follows is one TCR beta chain and its context. This entry belongs to a study of T cell repertoires in cytomegalovirus infection. The germline V gene encodes CDR1 KGHSH and CDR2 LQKENI. V lost 6 bases and J 2 bases, leaving 15 bases between the germline ends. The length of the CDR3 is 15 residues. Each CDR3 protein gets one entry after TCRdb re-called the reads with MiXCR. The repertoire holds 500,000 or so distinct CDR3 sequences, with 15% to 20% as singletons. The source of this sequence is a human donor in good health (CMV status not recorded). Some clones in this sample may be carry-over from other donors' samples. Sample: CD8+ T cells from PBMCs. The chain combines TRBV18 with TRBJ2-3, with unresolved D. The DNA of the CDR3 is TGTGCCAGCTCCCGAAAACAGACCACCACAGATACGCAGTATTTT. Protein product: CASSRKQTTTDTQYF. The full variable domain, in which reference TRBV18 and TRBJ2-3 provide the parts outside the CDR3, is NAGVMQNPRHLVRRRGQEARLRCSPMKGHSHVYWYRQLPEEGLKFMVYLQKENIIDESGMPKERFSAEFPKEGPSILRIQQVVRGDSAAYFCASSRKQTTTDTQYFGPGTRLTVL.